This TCR beta chain was identified in a study of cytomegalovirus exposure and HLA in healthy donors. This PCR relied on a set of 60 Vbeta primers and 13 Jbeta primers. TCRdb's table, derived via immunoSEQ multiplex PCR, lists solely in-frame clones and lacks some. The repertoire consists of some 200,000 clones, with approximately 80% occurring once and the leading ten covering 2% to 2.5%. The V end was cut by 5 bases, the J end by 4 bases, with 18 bases between. This CDR3 spans 14 amino acids. Germline V gene sequence: CDR1 SQVTM, CDR2 ANQGSEA. This chain joins TRBV29-1 and TRBJ2-7, with a tentative D call TRBD2 (6 bases). The sequencing sample was made of PBMCs. The receptor's source is a woman aged 45 to 65 in good health and CMV-seronegative. As DNA, the CDR3 is TGCAGCGTTCTACAGGAGGGGCGTACTTACGAGCAGTACTTC. It specifies CSVLQEGRTYEQYF.